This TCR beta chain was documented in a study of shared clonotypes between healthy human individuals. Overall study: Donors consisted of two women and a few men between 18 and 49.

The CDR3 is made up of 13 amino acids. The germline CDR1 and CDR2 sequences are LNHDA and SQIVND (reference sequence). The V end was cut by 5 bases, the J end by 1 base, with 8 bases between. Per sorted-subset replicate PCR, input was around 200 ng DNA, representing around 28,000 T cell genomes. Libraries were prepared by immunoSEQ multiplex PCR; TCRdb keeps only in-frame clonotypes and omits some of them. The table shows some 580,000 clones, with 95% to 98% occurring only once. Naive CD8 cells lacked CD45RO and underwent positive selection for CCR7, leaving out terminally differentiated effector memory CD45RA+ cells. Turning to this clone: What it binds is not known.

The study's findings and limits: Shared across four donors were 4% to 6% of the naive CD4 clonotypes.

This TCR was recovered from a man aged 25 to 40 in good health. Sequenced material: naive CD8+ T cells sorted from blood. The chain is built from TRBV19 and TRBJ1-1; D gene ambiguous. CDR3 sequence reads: CASSEARNTEAFF. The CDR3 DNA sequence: TGTGCCAGTAGTGAGGCAAGGAACACTGAAGCTTTCTTT.